The T cell receptor beta chain described here comes from a study of blood T cell repertoires in COVID-19. Study-wide context: Material from acute and convalescent COVID-19 was sourced from the United States, Italy and Spain. T cells, B-cell-depleted T cells, or PBMCs provided the cDNA or gDNA that served as material.

The count of this clone is one. Under the authors' procedure: Reference gene primer amplification in the assay estimated nucleated cell counts. Here immunoSEQ multiplex PCR was the method, and the copy in TCRdb shows in-frame clones only, minus some. Clone size and the V and J calls come from that table; the DNA yielded D and trimming. This table holds 60,000 to 65,000 clones, 70% to 85% found once. With 4 bases clipped from V and 7 bases from J, the junction kept 10 bases outside the gene matches. This CDR3 region has 15 residues. Germline loops: CDR1 SGHRS, CDR2 YFSETQ. This clonotype was sampled from a man aged 60 to 69 with acute or convalescent COVID-19. The sequenced sample consisted of peripheral blood. The chain recombines TRBV5-1 with TRBJ2-1, with 8 bases fitting TRBD1. The CDR3, as DNA: TGCGCCAGCAGCATATCGACAGGGGCCACGAATGAGCAGTTCTTC. It codes for CASSISTGATNEQFF.